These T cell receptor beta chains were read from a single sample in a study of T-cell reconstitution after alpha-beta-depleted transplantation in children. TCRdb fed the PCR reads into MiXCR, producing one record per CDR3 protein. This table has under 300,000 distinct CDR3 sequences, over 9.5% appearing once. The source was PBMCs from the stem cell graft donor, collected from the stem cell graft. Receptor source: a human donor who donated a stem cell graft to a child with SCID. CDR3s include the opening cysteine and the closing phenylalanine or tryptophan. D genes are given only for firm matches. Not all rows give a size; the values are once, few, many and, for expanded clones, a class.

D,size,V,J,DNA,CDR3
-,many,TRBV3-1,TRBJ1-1,TGTGCCAGCAGCCAAGCCGGGATTGAAGCTTTCTTT,CASSQAGIEAFF
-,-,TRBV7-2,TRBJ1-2,TGTGCCAGCAGCTTAGGGGTACAGGACGCTGGCTACACCTTC,CASSLGVQDAGYTF
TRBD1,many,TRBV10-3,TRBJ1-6,TGTGCCATCAGTGAGCCGGACAGGCCTGGCCCGGCCCTCCACTTT,CAISEPDRPGPALHF
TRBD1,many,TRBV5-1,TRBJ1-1,TGCGCCAGCAGCTCAACAGGGGGTAGCACTGAAGCTTTCTTT,CASSSTGGSTEAFF
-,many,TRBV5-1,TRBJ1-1,TGCGCCAGCAGCTTTACGACGGGCAGATCTGAAGCTTTCTTT,CASSFTTGRSEAFF
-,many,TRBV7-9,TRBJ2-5,TGTGCCAGCAGCTTAGCGACAACGCCATACCAAGAGACCCAGTACTTC,CASSLATTPYQETQYF
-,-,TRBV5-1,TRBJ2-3,TGCGCCAGCAGCTTGATGGGACCCACAGATACGCAGTATTTT,CASSLMGPTDTQYF
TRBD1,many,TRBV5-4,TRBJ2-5,TGTGCCAGCAGCTCCGGGACAGGGGGCAGCGCAATAGAGACCCAGTACTTC,CASSSGTGGSAIETQYF
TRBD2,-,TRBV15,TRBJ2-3,TGTGCCACCAGCAATGGAGTAGCGGGGGGGACAGATACGCAGTATTTT,CATSNGVAGGTDTQYF
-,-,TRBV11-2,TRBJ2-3,TGTGCCAGCAGCGTCAGGACACAAGATACGCAGTATTTT,CASSVRTQDTQYF
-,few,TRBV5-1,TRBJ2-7,TGCGCCAGCAGTTCACAGGGTCCCTACGAGCAGTACTTC,CASSSQGPYEQYF
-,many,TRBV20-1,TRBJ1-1,TGCGGGAACCTCGCAGGGCCGAACACTGAAGCTTTCTTT,CGNLAGPNTEAFF
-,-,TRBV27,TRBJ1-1,TGTGCCAGCAGTTTATCTCCAGCAATGAACACTGAAGCTTTCTTT,CASSLSPAMNTEAFF
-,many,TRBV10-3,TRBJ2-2,TGTGCCATCAGGACAACAGGGCTACCCGGGGAGCTGTTTTTT,CAIRTTGLPGELFF
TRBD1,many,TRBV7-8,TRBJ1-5,TGTGCCAGCAGCTTGACAGGGGCCGACTTCTATAGCAATCAGCCCCAGCATTTT,CASSLTGADFYSNQPQHF
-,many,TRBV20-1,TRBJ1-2,TGCAGTGCTCCACGGGGCTATGGCTACACCTTC,CSAPRGYGYTF
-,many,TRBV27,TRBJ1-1,TGCGCCAGCAGCCTGACAGGCGCAAACACTGAAGCTTTCTTT,CASSLTGANTEAFF
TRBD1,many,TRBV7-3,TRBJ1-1,TGTGCCAGCAGCCCTAGACAGGGAAGCCCTGAAGCTTTCTTT,CASSPRQGSPEAFF
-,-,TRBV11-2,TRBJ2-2,TGTGCCAGCAGCCCCCCCCGGACTCCCGCGGGGGAGCTGTTTTTT,CASSPPRTPAGELFF
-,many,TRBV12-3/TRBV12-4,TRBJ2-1,TGTGCCAGCACCTACTACTGGGGTGGGGGCTCCTACAATGAGCAGTTCTTC,CASTYYWGGGSYNEQFF
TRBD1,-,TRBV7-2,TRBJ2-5,TGTGCCAGCAGCCTCCGAGACAGGGGAGAGACCCAGTACTTC,CASSLRDRGETQYF
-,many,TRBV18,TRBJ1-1,TGTGCCAGCTCACCAGGGCAGTTAATGAACACTGAAGCTTTCTTT,CASSPGQLMNTEAFF
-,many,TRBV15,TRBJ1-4,TGTGCCACCAGCAGAAAAGGGGGAGCGGCTAATGAAAAACTGTTTTTT,CATSRKGGAANEKLFF
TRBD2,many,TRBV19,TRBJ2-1,TGTGCCAGTAGTATTTGGCTAGCGGGGAACAATGAGCAGTTCTTC,CASSIWLAGNNEQFF
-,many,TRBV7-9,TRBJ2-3,TGTGCCAGCAGCCGGGGGGCCGGAGGAACAGATACGCAGTATTTT,CASSRGAGGTDTQYF
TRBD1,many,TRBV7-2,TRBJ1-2,TGTGCCAGCAGCGAGGGACAGGGGGTTATCTATGGCTACACCTTC,CASSEGQGVIYGYTF
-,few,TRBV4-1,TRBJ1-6,TGCGCCAGCAGCCAAGATTGGGCCTCCCCCGGTTTTTCACCCCTCCACTTT,CASSQDWASPGFSPLHF
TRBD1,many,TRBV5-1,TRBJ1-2,TGCGCCAGCAGCTTGGTAGGACAGGAGTCCTATGGCTACACCTTC,CASSLVGQESYGYTF
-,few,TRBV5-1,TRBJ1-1,TGCGCCAGCAGCATCGGTCAGAACACTGAAGCTTTCTTT,CASSIGQNTEAFF
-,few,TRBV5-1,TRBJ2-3,TGCGCCAGCAGCTTGGGAGTCGGGAACACAGATACGCAGTATTTT,CASSLGVGNTDTQYF
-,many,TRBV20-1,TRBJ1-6,TGCAGTGCAGAAAAGGGGACTTCGGATTCACCCCTCCACTTT,CSAEKGTSDSPLHF
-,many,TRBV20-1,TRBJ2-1,TGCAGTGCTAGCCCGGGGGACTCCTACAATGAGCAGTTCTTC,CSASPGDSYNEQFF